Listed below are T cell receptor beta chains from one sample, sequenced in a study of cytomegalovirus exposure and HLA in healthy donors. Measured with immunoSEQ multiplex PCR; TCRdb has only the in-frame clones, and not every one. The sample holds 71,000 or so clones; approximately 94% are singletons and the top ten take approximately 3.4%. The specimen sequenced was PBMCs. The source is a woman aged 18-35 years in good health and CMV-seropositive. The CDR3 runs from the conserved cysteine through the conserved F or W. D genes are given only for firm matches. Only part of the rows carry a size: once, few, many, or a class if the clone is expanded.

v_call: TRBV29-1; d_call: TRBD2; clone_size: .; j_call: TRBJ2-1; cdr3_nt: TGCAGCGGATACGGGACTAGCGGCTACAATGAGCAGTTCTTC; cdr3_aa: CSGYGTSGYNEQFF
v_call: TRBV7-2; d_call: .; clone_size: once; j_call: TRBJ2-1; cdr3_nt: TGTGCCAGCAGCTTAAATGGCGGGACCGCGACCCATGAGCAGTTCTTC; cdr3_aa: CASSLNGGTATHEQFF
v_call: TRBV4-3; d_call: .; clone_size: .; j_call: TRBJ2-3; cdr3_nt: TGCGCCAGCAGCCAGGCCGGGAGAGACACAGATACGCAGTATTTT; cdr3_aa: CASSQAGRDTDTQYF
v_call: TRBV2; d_call: .; clone_size: .; j_call: TRBJ2-5; cdr3_nt: TGTGCCAGCAGGCCTCTACCACCGTTGGAGACCCAGTACTTC; cdr3_aa: CASRPLPPLETQYF
v_call: TRBV5-6; d_call: TRBD2; clone_size: .; j_call: TRBJ2-5; cdr3_nt: TGTGCCAGCAGCTTGCCCGGGGGGGCTGGAGAGACCCAGTACTTC; cdr3_aa: CASSLPGGAGETQYF
v_call: TRBV7-2; d_call: .; clone_size: .; j_call: TRBJ1-3; cdr3_nt: TGTGCCAGCAGCCCCCGACAGGTCTCTGGAAACACCATATATTTT; cdr3_aa: CASSPRQVSGNTIYF
v_call: TRBV7-8; d_call: .; clone_size: .; j_call: TRBJ1-5; cdr3_nt: TGTGCCAGCAGCTTACAGGAAAATCAGCCCCAGCATTTT; cdr3_aa: CASSLQENQPQHF
v_call: TRBV5-5; d_call: .; clone_size: .; j_call: TRBJ2-7; cdr3_nt: TGTGCCAGCAGCTTTATCAGGGGTCTTTACGAGCAGTACTTC; cdr3_aa: CASSFIRGLYEQYF
v_call: TRBV28; d_call: TRBD1; clone_size: .; j_call: TRBJ1-5; cdr3_nt: TGTGCCAGCAGTTACAGGGGGCTTAAGAATCAGCCCCAGCATTTT; cdr3_aa: CASSYRGLKNQPQHF
v_call: TRBV7-9; d_call: .; clone_size: .; j_call: TRBJ2-4; cdr3_nt: TGTGCCAGCAGCCCCTGGGACTTGGAAAACATTCAGTACTTC; cdr3_aa: CASSPWDLENIQYF
v_call: TRBV4-1; d_call: TRBD2; clone_size: .; j_call: TRBJ2-5; cdr3_nt: TGCGCCAGCAGCCCCCTAATGGGCGGGCTGGGGGGGGACCAGTACTTC; cdr3_aa: CASSPLMGGLGGDQYF
v_call: TRBV5-1; d_call: TRBD2; clone_size: .; j_call: TRBJ2-3; cdr3_nt: TGCGCCAGCAGCTTGACTAGCGGGGGCGATACGCAGTATTTT; cdr3_aa: CASSLTSGGDTQYF
v_call: TRBV4-3; d_call: .; clone_size: .; j_call: TRBJ2-7; cdr3_nt: TGCGCCAGCAGCCAAAGGGCCAGGGGCGCTTGGGAGGAGCAGTACTTC; cdr3_aa: CASSQRARGAWEEQYF
v_call: TRBV4-1; d_call: TRBD1; clone_size: .; j_call: TRBJ1-6; cdr3_nt: TGCGCCAGCAGCCAAGCGACAGGGCAGGGTTCACCCCTCCACTTT; cdr3_aa: CASSQATGQGSPLHF
v_call: TRBV6-1; d_call: TRBD1; clone_size: .; j_call: TRBJ2-3; cdr3_nt: TGTGCCAGCAGCTCAGGGGGAGACACAGATACGCAGTATTTT; cdr3_aa: CASSSGGDTDTQYF
v_call: TRBV19; d_call: TRBD2; clone_size: .; j_call: TRBJ2-3; cdr3_nt: TGTGCCAGTAGTGATAGGACTAGCGGGACCGATACGCAGTATTTT; cdr3_aa: CASSDRTSGTDTQYF
v_call: TRBV4-3; d_call: TRBD1; clone_size: .; j_call: TRBJ2-6; cdr3_nt: TGCGCCAGCAGCCATGGGAGACAGGGGGCGCCTGGGGCCAACGTCCTGACTTTC; cdr3_aa: CASSHGRQGAPGANVLTF
v_call: TRBV6-6; d_call: TRBD1; clone_size: .; j_call: TRBJ1-1; cdr3_nt: TGTGCCAGCACCCTTACCCTCGGGACAGGACACACTGAAGCTTTCTTT; cdr3_aa: CASTLTLGTGHTEAFF
v_call: TRBV7-3; d_call: TRBD2; clone_size: .; j_call: TRBJ2-1; cdr3_nt: TGTGCCAGCAGCCCAACCGGACTAGCGGGGGCGGGTGAGCAGTTCTTC; cdr3_aa: CASSPTGLAGAGEQFF
v_call: TRBV11-3; d_call: .; clone_size: .; j_call: TRBJ1-3; cdr3_nt: TGTGCCAGCAGCGAACAGGGCTCTGGAAACACCATATATTTT; cdr3_aa: CASSEQGSGNTIYF
v_call: TRBV7-9; d_call: .; clone_size: .; j_call: TRBJ2-3; cdr3_nt: TGTGCCAGCAGCTTAGCGCCTAGTAGCACAGATACGCAGTATTTT; cdr3_aa: CASSLAPSSTDTQYF
v_call: TRBV13; d_call: .; clone_size: .; j_call: TRBJ2-1; cdr3_nt: TGTGCCAGCAGCTTAGTGGTCCGGGTCTCCTACAATGAGCAGTTCTTC; cdr3_aa: CASSLVVRVSYNEQFF
v_call: TRBV28; d_call: TRBD1; clone_size: .; j_call: TRBJ1-1; cdr3_nt: TGTGCCAGCAGCCCCACAGGGGATATTAGGTACACTGAAGCTTTCTTT; cdr3_aa: CASSPTGDIRYTEAFF
v_call: TRBV6-6; d_call: TRBD1; clone_size: few; j_call: TRBJ2-5; cdr3_nt: TGTGCCAGCAACAGACAGGGGTTGCAAGAGACCCAGTACTTC; cdr3_aa: CASNRQGLQETQYF
v_call: TRBV19; d_call: TRBD1; clone_size: once; j_call: TRBJ1-2; cdr3_nt: TGTGCCAGTAGTTCTACCGGGACAGGCCTCTATGGCTACACCTTC; cdr3_aa: CASSSTGTGLYGYTF
v_call: TRBV21-1; d_call: .; clone_size: .; j_call: TRBJ1-5; cdr3_nt: TGTGCCAGCAGGACAGGGGCGTCCGCTCAGCCCCAGCATTTT; cdr3_aa: CASRTGASAQPQHF
v_call: TRBV2; d_call: TRBD1; clone_size: .; j_call: TRBJ2-7; cdr3_nt: TGTGCCAGCAGTCCCAGGACAGGGGGCTCCTACGAGCAGTACTTC; cdr3_aa: CASSPRTGGSYEQYF
v_call: TRBV2; d_call: .; clone_size: .; j_call: TRBJ2-1; cdr3_nt: TGTGCCAGCAGTCCCCCCCGCAATGAGCAGTTCTTC; cdr3_aa: CASSPPRNEQFF
v_call: TRBV7-9; d_call: TRBD1; clone_size: .; j_call: TRBJ1-4; cdr3_nt: TGTGCCAGCAGCTCACGGAGGGGACAGGGATTGGCAACTAATGAAAAACTGTTTTTT; cdr3_aa: CASSSRRGQGLATNEKLFF
v_call: TRBV28; d_call: .; clone_size: .; j_call: TRBJ1-2; cdr3_nt: TGTGCCAGCAGTTTTAGAGACTATGGCTACACCTTC; cdr3_aa: CASSFRDYGYTF
v_call: TRBV2; d_call: TRBD1; clone_size: .; j_call: TRBJ2-2; cdr3_nt: TGTGCCAGCAGGATGGGACAGGGAGGCACCGGGGAGCTGTTTTTT; cdr3_aa: CASRMGQGGTGELFF
v_call: TRBV4-1; d_call: TRBD1; clone_size: .; j_call: TRBJ1-2; cdr3_nt: TGCGCCAGCAGCCAACCCCCGAAGGGGGCGCGCGGCTACACCTTC; cdr3_aa: CASSQPPKGARGYTF
v_call: TRBV28; d_call: .; clone_size: .; j_call: TRBJ1-2; cdr3_nt: TGTGCCAGCGGGCCCGAAACCTATAACTATGGCTACACCTTC; cdr3_aa: CASGPETYNYGYTF
v_call: TRBV9; d_call: .; clone_size: once; j_call: TRBJ2-2; cdr3_nt: TGTGCCAGCAGCGTATTGAAGACAAACACCGGGGAGCTGTTTTTT; cdr3_aa: CASSVLKTNTGELFF
v_call: TRBV9; d_call: .; clone_size: .; j_call: TRBJ1-2; cdr3_nt: TGTGCCAGCAGCGTAGATTTCCGGGGTGATGGCTACACCTTC; cdr3_aa: CASSVDFRGDGYTF
v_call: TRBV28; d_call: .; clone_size: .; j_call: TRBJ2-7; cdr3_nt: TGTGCCAGCAGTTTAATAAGGAGCTCCTACGAGCAGTACTTC; cdr3_aa: CASSLIRSSYEQYF
v_call: TRBV4-3; d_call: .; clone_size: once; j_call: TRBJ1-1; cdr3_nt: TGCGCCAGCAGCCAGGAAGGACAGCAATACACTGAAGCTTTCTTT; cdr3_aa: CASSQEGQQYTEAFF
v_call: TRBV18; d_call: .; clone_size: .; j_call: TRBJ1-1; cdr3_nt: TGTGCCAGCTCACCCGCCGGGAGCATGAACACTGAAGCTTTCTTT; cdr3_aa: CASSPAGSMNTEAFF
v_call: TRBV11-2; d_call: TRBD1; clone_size: .; j_call: TRBJ2-5; cdr3_nt: TGTGCCAGCAGCTCGGGACAGCTACAAGAGACCCAGTACTTC; cdr3_aa: CASSSGQLQETQYF
v_call: TRBV4-3; d_call: TRBD2; clone_size: .; j_call: TRBJ2-2; cdr3_nt: TGCGCCAGCAGCCCCTTGGGACTAGCGGGAGGGCGGTGGACCGGGGAGCTGTTTTTT; cdr3_aa: CASSPLGLAGGRWTGELFF
v_call: TRBV6-1; d_call: TRBD1; clone_size: once; j_call: TRBJ1-1; cdr3_nt: TGTGCCACCAATTACAGGGACAGGGTTGAAGCTTTCTTT; cdr3_aa: CATNYRDRVEAFF
v_call: TRBV7-2; d_call: .; clone_size: .; j_call: TRBJ2-7; cdr3_nt: TGTGCCAGCAGCTTGCTGGGGGGGCGATCCTACGAGCAGTACTTC; cdr3_aa: CASSLLGGRSYEQYF
v_call: TRBV6-1; d_call: .; clone_size: .; j_call: TRBJ1-6; cdr3_nt: TGTGCCAGCGGATTGATACAGATGTCACCCCTCCACTTT; cdr3_aa: CASGLIQMSPLHF
v_call: TRBV4-2; d_call: TRBD2; clone_size: .; j_call: TRBJ2-1; cdr3_nt: TGTGCCAGCAGCCAAAGGGGACTAGCGGGACTTTCGAGCTCCTACAATGAGCAGTTCTTC; cdr3_aa: CASSQRGLAGLSSSYNEQFF
v_call: TRBV7-8; d_call: .; clone_size: .; j_call: TRBJ2-1; cdr3_nt: TGTGCCAGCAGGCCTTTCCAGGGGCCGGTCAATGAGCAGTTCTTC; cdr3_aa: CASRPFQGPVNEQFF
v_call: TRBV7-6; d_call: .; clone_size: .; j_call: TRBJ2-1; cdr3_nt: TGTGCCAGCAGCTTAGGGGCGGGGGCCCACTCCTACAATGAGCAGTTCTTC; cdr3_aa: CASSLGAGAHSYNEQFF
v_call: TRBV6-1; d_call: .; clone_size: .; j_call: TRBJ1-4; cdr3_nt: TGTGCCAGCAGTGTCTACGGGGGGCTAGAAAAACTGTTTTTT; cdr3_aa: CASSVYGGLEKLFF
v_call: TRBV30; d_call: .; clone_size: .; j_call: TRBJ2-7; cdr3_nt: TGTGCCTGGGATAGCGGCTCCTACGAGCAGTACTTC; cdr3_aa: CAWDSGSYEQYF
v_call: TRBV6-4; d_call: .; clone_size: once; j_call: TRBJ2-1; cdr3_nt: TGTGCCAGCAGTTTAACCGGGGAAAAGGATGAGCAGTTCTTC; cdr3_aa: CASSLTGEKDEQFF
v_call: TRBV6-5; d_call: .; clone_size: .; j_call: TRBJ1-1; cdr3_nt: TGTGCCAGCAGTTACTCGAGTATGAACACTGAAGCTTTCTTT; cdr3_aa: CASSYSSMNTEAFF
v_call: TRBV6-1; d_call: .; clone_size: .; j_call: TRBJ1-1; cdr3_nt: TGTGCCAGCAGTGAGGCTCAGGGGTTAGGGACTGAAGCTTTCTTT; cdr3_aa: CASSEAQGLGTEAFF
v_call: TRBV19; d_call: .; clone_size: .; j_call: TRBJ2-7; cdr3_nt: TGTGCCAGTAGTAGGGCGAGCTCCTACGAGCAGTACTTC; cdr3_aa: CASSRASSYEQYF
v_call: TRBV6-4; d_call: .; clone_size: .; j_call: TRBJ1-1; cdr3_nt: TGTGCCAGCAGTCAGGGGTTGGACACTGAAGCTTTCTTT; cdr3_aa: CASSQGLDTEAFF
v_call: TRBV7-9; d_call: TRBD2; clone_size: once; j_call: TRBJ2-3; cdr3_nt: TGTGCCAGCAGCATCCTAGCGGGAGGTTGGGATACGCAGTATTTT; cdr3_aa: CASSILAGGWDTQYF
v_call: TRBV6-5; d_call: .; clone_size: .; j_call: TRBJ1-5; cdr3_nt: TGTGCCAGCAGTTACAGGAATCCGCGGAGCAATCAGCCCCAGCATTTT; cdr3_aa: CASSYRNPRSNQPQHF
v_call: TRBV5-1; d_call: .; clone_size: once; j_call: TRBJ2-7; cdr3_nt: TGCGCCAGCAGCTTGTCGCGTGACGAGCAGTACTTC; cdr3_aa: CASSLSRDEQYF
v_call: TRBV18; d_call: .; clone_size: .; j_call: TRBJ1-6; cdr3_nt: TGTGCCAGCTCCCGACTCACAAATTCACCCCTCCACTTT; cdr3_aa: CASSRLTNSPLHF
v_call: TRBV7-2; d_call: .; clone_size: .; j_call: TRBJ2-1; cdr3_nt: TGTGCCAGCACCGTAACAGGAAGGTTGGAAGGTGAGCAGTTCTTC; cdr3_aa: CASTVTGRLEGEQFF
v_call: TRBV9; d_call: TRBD2; clone_size: .; j_call: TRBJ2-3; cdr3_nt: TGTGCCAGCAGCGTAGTAGCGGGAGGACCAGATACGCAGTATTTT; cdr3_aa: CASSVVAGGPDTQYF
v_call: TRBV9; d_call: TRBD2; clone_size: .; j_call: TRBJ2-3; cdr3_nt: TGTGCCAGCAGCGTAGCCCCAGCGGGAGTCAGCCGGGGCACAGATACGCAGTATTTT; cdr3_aa: CASSVAPAGVSRGTDTQYF